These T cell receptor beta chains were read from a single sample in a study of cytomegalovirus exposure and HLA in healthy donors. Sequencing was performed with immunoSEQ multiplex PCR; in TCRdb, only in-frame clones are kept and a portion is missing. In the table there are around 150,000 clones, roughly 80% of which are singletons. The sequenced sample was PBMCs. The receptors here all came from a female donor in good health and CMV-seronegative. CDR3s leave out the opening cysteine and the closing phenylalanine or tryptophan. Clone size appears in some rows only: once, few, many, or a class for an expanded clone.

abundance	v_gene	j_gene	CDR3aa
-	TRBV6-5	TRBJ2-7	ASSYSIASGAYEQY
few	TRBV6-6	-	ASSYSSRLDSEQY
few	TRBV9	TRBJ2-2	ASSVVLGEGELF
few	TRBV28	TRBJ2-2	ATASQGRGELF
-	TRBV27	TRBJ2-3	ASSSSDSDTQY
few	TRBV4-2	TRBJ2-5	ASSQWTSGEGETQY
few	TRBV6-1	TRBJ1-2	ASSGQGVGYT
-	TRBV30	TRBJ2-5	AWGGRVQETQY
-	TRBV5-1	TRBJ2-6	ASSGTGASGANVLT
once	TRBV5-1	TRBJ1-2	ACGLDGNYGYT
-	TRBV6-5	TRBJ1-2	ASSSRTEGTNYGYT
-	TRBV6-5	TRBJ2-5	ATQSLAGGRETQY
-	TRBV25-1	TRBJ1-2	ASCDSTGGIYGYT
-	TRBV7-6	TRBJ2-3	ASSFFGPEGTDTQY
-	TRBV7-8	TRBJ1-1	ASSSGVDTEAF
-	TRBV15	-	ATSQRQGEDEQY
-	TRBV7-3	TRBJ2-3	ASSLTGGTDTQY
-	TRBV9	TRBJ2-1	ASSVVYAGADNEQF
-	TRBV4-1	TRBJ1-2	ASSHIQPIQGGLDYGYT
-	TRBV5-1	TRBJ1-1	ASSGTGQNEAF
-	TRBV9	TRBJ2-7	ASSGGDSYEQY
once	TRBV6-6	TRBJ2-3	ASSIAGGASTDTQY
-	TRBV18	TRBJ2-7	ASSPDRYYEQY
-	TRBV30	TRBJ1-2	AWSALEADGYT
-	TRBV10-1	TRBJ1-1	ASSENLNTEAF
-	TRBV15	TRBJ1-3	ATSRDPGPSGNTIY
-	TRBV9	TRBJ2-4	ASSVAGTTWAKNIQY
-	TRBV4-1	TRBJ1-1	ASSQDDGLNTEAF
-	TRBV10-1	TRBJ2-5	ASVFRGGAGETQY
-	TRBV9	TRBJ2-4	ASGRGEAGVQY
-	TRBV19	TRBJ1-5	ASILTGGSNQPQH
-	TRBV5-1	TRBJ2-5	ASSLEPGGQETQY
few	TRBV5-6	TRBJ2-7	ASSFGRTYEQY
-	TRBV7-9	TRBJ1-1	ASSFGEMNTEAF
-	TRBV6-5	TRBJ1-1	ASSLDTGGETEAF
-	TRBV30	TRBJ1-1	AWRAGLMNTEAF
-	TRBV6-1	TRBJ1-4	ASSEASTRRGEKLF
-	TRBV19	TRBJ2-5	ASRNFRTGGDETQY
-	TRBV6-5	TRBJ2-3	ASSYSGLLSDTQY
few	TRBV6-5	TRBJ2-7	ASSFDPGLSYEQY
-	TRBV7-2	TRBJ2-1	ASSLDVGSKRHEQF
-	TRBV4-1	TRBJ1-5	ASSQDFRAGLVQPQH
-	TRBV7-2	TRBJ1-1	ASSPARYSTEAF
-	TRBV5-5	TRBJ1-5	ASSLRPGQGALDNQPQH
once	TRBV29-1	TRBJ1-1	SVEDLLGGRTEAF